Reported below is one T cell receptor beta chain. Its antigen is still unknown. This entry comes from a study of shared clonotypes between healthy human individuals. CDR3 length: 13 residues. Trimming took 11 bases from V and 5 from J, leaving 16 bases between them. Germline CDR1 reads ENHRY; CDR2 reads SYGVKD. Study-level points and caveats: Generally, estimated richness proved larger in naive subsets than it did in memory subsets. A small donor pool kept down the genetic and exposure-history diversity that was represented.

Genomic DNA (from each subset) was split evenly across several immunoSEQ plates. The repertoire was sequenced with immunoSEQ multiplex PCR; TCRdb's copy has only in-frame clones and lacks some. The data contain a few million clones, just over 90% of them singletons. This sequence joins TRBV10-3 and TRBJ2-1, with D unresolved. The specimen was naive CD4+ T cells from PBMCs. Subset meaning: CD45RA+ positively selected. The origin of this receptor is a man aged 18 to 29 in good health. Some clones in this sample may be carry-over from other donors' samples. CDR3 amino acids: CASAPNRDNEQFF. The CDR3 bases are TGTGCCTCAGCTCCTAATCGAGACAATGAGCAGTTCTTC.